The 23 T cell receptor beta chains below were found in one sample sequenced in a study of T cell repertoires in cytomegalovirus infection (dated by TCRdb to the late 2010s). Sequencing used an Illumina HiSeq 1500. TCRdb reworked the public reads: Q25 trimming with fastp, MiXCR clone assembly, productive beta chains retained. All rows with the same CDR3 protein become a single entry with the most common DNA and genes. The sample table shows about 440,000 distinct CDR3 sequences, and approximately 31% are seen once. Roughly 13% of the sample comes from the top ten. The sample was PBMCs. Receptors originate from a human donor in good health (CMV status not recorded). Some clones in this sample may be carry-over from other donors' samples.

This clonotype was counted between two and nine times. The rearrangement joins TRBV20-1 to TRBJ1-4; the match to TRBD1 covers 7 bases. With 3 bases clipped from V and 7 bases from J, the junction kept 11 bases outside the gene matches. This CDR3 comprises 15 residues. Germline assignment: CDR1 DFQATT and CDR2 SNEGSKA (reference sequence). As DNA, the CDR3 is TGCAGTGCTAGTTCAAACAGGGGTTGGAGTGAAAAACTGTTTTTT. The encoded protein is CSASSNRGWSEKLFF.

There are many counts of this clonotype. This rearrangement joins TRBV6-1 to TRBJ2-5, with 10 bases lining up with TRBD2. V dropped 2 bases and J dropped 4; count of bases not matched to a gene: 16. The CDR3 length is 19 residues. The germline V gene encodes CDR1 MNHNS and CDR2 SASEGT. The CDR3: CASSEHGGGSGGASETQYF. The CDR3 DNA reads TGTGCCAGCAGTGAACACGGGGGGGGAAGCGGGGGGGCCTCAGAGACCCAGTACTTC.

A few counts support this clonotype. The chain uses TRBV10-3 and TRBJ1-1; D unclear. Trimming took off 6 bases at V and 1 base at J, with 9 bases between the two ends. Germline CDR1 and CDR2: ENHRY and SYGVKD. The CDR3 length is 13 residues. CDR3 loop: CAIRPGENTEAFF. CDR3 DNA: TGTGCCATCAGACCAGGAGAGAACACTGAAGCTTTCTTT.

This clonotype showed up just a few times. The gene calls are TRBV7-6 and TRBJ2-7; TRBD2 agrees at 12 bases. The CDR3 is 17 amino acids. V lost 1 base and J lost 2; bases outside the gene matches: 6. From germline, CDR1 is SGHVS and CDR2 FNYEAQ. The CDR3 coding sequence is TGTGCCAGCAGCTTAGGGCTAGCGGGGGGGCCGCCCTACGAGCAGTACTTC. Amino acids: CASSLGLAGGPPYEQYF. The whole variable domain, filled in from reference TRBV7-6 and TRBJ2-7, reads GAGVSQSPRYKVTKRGQDVALRCDPISGHVSLYWYRQALGQGPEFLTYFNYEAQQDKSGLPNDRFSAERPEGSISTLTIQRTEQRDSAMYRCASSLGLAGGPPYEQYFGPGTRLTVT.

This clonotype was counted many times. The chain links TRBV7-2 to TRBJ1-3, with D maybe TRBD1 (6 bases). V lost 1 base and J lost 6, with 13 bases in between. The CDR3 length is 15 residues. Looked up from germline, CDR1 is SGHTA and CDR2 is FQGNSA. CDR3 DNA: TGTGCCAGCAGCTTAGGACCAGGGGATTCAAACACCATATATTTT. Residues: CASSLGPGDSNTIYF.

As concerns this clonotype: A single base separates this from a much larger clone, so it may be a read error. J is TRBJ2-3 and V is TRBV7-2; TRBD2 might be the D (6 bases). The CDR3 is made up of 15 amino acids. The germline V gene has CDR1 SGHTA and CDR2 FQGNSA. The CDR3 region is CASSPRLGLTDTQNF. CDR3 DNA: TGTGCCAGCAGCCCCCGGCTCGGACTAACAGATACGCAGAATTTT.

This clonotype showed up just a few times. CDR3: CASRKTGDDYGYTF. Written as DNA, the CDR3 is TGTGCCAGCAGGAAGACAGGGGACGACTATGGCTACACCTTC. The genes are TRBV6-1 and TRBJ1-2, with 8 bases matching TRBD1. The V gene's germline CDR1 is MNHNS and CDR2 SASEGT. The CDR3 is 14 amino acids. V trimming: 6 bases; J trimming: 3 bases; junction bases outside the gene matches: 6.

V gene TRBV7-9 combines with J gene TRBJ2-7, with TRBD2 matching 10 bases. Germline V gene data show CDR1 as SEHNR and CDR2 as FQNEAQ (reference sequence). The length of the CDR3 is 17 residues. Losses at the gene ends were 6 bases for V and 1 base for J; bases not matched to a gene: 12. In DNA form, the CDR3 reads TGTGCCAGCAGTTCAGGAGGCCTAGCGGGGGATTCCTACGAGCAGTACTTC. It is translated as CASSSGGLAGDSYEQYF.

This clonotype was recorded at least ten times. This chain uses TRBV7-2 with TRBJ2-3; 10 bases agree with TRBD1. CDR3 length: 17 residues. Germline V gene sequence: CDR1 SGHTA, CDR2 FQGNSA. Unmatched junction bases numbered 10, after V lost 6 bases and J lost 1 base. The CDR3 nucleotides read TGTGCCAGCAGACTTCGGGACAGGGGTCGTGGCACAGATACGCAGTATTTT. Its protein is CASRLRDRGRGTDTQYF.

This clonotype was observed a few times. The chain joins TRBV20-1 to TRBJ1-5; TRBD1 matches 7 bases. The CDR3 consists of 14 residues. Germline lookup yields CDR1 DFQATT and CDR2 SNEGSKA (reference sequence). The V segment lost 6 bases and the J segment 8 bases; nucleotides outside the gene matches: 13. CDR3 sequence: CSAGVTGPIEPQHF. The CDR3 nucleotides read TGCAGTGCCGGAGTGACAGGGCCCATTGAGCCCCAGCATTTT.

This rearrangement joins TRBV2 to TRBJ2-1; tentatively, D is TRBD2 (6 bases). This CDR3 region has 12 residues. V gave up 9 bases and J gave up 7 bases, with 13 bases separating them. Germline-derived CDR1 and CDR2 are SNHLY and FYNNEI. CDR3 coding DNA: TGTGCCAGTGCCAGCGGGCGTAATGAGCAGTTCTTC. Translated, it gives CASASGRNEQFF.

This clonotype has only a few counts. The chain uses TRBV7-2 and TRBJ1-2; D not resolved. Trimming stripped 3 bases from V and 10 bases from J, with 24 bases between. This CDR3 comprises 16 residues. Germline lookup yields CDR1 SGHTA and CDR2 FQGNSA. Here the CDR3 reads CASSLSIQDHQQAYTF. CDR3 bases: TGTGCCAGCAGCTTGTCTATCCAAGACCACCAGCAGGCCTACACCTTC.

Written as DNA, the CDR3 is TGTGCCAGCTCGGAGACAGGGGGCAAGGAAAAACTGTTTTTT. Its protein product is CASSETGGKEKLFF. The V gene is TRBV18, the J gene TRBJ1-4, with 10 bases that match TRBD1. Germline values: CDR1 KGHSH, CDR2 LQKENI. V was clipped by 6 bases and J by 8 bases; unmatched bases: 6. The CDR3 is 14 residues long.

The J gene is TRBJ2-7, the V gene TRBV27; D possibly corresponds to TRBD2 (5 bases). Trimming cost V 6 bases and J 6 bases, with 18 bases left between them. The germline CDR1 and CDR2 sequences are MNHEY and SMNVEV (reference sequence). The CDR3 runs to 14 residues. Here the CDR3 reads CASSFGMNILEQYF. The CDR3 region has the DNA TGTGCCAGCAGCTTCGGGATGAATATCCTCGAGCAGTACTTC.

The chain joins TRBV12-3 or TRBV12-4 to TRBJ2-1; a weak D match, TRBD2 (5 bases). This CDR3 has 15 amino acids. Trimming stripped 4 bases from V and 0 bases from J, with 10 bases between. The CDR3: CASSYARGSYNEQFF. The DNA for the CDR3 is TGTGCCAGCAGTTACGCCCGGGGCTCCTACAATGAGCAGTTCTTC.

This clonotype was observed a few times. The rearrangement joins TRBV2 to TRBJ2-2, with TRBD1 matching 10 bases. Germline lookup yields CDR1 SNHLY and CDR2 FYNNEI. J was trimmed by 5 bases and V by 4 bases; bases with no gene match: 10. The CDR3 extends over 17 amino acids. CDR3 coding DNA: TGTGCCAGCAGTGGGGGACAGGGGATAAGTAAGACCGGGGAGCTGTTTTTT. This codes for CASSGGQGISKTGELFF.

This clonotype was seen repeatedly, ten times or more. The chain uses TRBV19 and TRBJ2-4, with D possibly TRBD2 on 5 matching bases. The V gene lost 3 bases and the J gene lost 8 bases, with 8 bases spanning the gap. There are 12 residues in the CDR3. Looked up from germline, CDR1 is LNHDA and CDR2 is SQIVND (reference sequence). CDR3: CASSIGRDIQYF. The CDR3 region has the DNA TGTGCCAGTAGTATCGGGCGGGACATTCAGTACTTC.

The DNA for the CDR3 is TGTGCCAGCGGCAAGGGCTATGGCTACACCTTC. It yields the protein CASGKGYGYTF. The chain carries TRBV27 and TRBJ1-2; D ambiguous. Germline lookup yields CDR1 MNHEY and CDR2 SMNVEV (reference sequence). The CDR3 sequence is 11 residues long. The germline V and J ends were trimmed by 8 bases and 4 bases, with 8 bases remaining between them.

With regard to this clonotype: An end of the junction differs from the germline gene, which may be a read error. The CDR3 region is CSSSSDNRPNIQYF. The CDR3 DNA follows: TGTTCCAGCAGCTCCGATAACCGCCCAAACATTCAGTACTTC. J is TRBJ2-4 and V is TRBV5-4, with D unclear. Germline values: CDR1 SGHNT, CDR2 YYREEE (reference sequence). There are 14 residues in the CDR3. The full variable domain, with the rest looked up from reference TRBV5-4 and TRBJ2-4, is ETGVTQSPTHLIKTRGQQVTLRCSSQSGHNTVSWYQQALGQGPQFIFQYYREEENGRGNFPPRFSGLQFPNYSSELNVNALELDDSALYLCSSSSDNRPNIQYFGAGTRLSVL.

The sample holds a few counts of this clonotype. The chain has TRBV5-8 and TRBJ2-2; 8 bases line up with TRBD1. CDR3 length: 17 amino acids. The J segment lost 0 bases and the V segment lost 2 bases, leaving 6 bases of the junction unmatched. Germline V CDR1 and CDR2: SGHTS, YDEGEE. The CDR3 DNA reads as TGTGCCAGCAGCTTAGCTGGACAGGGAACGAACACCGGGGAGCTGTTTTTT. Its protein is CASSLAGQGTNTGELFF.

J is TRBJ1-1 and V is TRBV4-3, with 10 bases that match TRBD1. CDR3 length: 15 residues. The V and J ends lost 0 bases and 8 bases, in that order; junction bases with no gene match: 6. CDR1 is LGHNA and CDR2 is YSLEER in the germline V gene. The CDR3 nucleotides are TGCGCCAGCAGCCAAGATGGGACAGGGGTGCCAGAAGCTTTCTTT. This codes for CASSQDGTGVPEAFF.

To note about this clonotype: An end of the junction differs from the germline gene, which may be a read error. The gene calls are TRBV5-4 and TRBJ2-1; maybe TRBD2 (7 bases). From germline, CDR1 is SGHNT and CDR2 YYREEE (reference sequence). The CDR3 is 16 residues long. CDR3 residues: CASGLKRGGASGEQFF. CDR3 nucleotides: TGTGCCAGCGGCTTGAAACGTGGGGGGGCCAGTGGTGAGCAGTTCTTC.

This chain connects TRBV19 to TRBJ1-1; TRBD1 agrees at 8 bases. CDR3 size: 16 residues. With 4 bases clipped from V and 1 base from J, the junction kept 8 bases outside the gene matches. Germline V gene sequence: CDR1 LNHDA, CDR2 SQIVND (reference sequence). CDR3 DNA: TGTGCCAGTAGTACGAGGACAGGGTGGTCGAACACTGAAGCTTTCTTT. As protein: CASSTRTGWSNTEAFF.